Presented here are 29 T cell receptor beta chains from one specimen sequenced in a study of control samples from healthy donors and cancer patients. Here immunoSEQ multiplex PCR was the method, and the copy in TCRdb shows in-frame clones only, minus some. The sample has about 77,000 clones, almost 95% seen once. Sequencing was done on a sample of blood. The receptors shown here come from a woman aged 60 to 75 in good health.

V and J are TRBV28 and TRBJ2-3; tentatively, D is TRBD2 (5 bases). Trimming stripped 7 bases from V and 0 bases from J, with 8 bases between. Per germline, CDR1 MDHEN and CDR2 SYDVKM. The CDR3 totals 13 residues. Written as DNA, the CDR3 is TGTGCCAGCAATCCGGGGAGCACAGATACGCAGTATTTT. Its protein product is CASNPGSTDTQYF.

CDR3 in amino acids: CASRAPQGSTDTQYF. In DNA form, the CDR3 reads TGTGCCAGCAGAGCTCCCCAAGGCAGCACAGATACGCAGTATTTT. This chain uses TRBV7-9 with TRBJ2-3; D ambiguous. CDR1 is SEHNR, CDR2 FQNEAQ, per germline (reference sequence). The germline V and J ends were trimmed by 6 bases and 0 bases, with 13 bases remaining between them. This CDR3 has 15 amino acids.

The rearrangement links TRBV19 to TRBJ2-5, with TRBD2 matching 13 bases. The CDR3 contains 17 residues. The trim removed 2 bases at V and 2 bases at J, leaving 5 bases unmatched. Germline V gives CDR1 LNHDA, CDR2 SQIVND (reference sequence). CDR3 sequence reads: CASSIRGLAGPQETQYF. CDR3 DNA sequence: TGTGCCAGTAGTATAAGGGGACTAGCGGGGCCTCAAGAGACCCAGTACTTC.

V usage is TRBV5-1 and J usage is TRBJ2-5; 10 bases match TRBD2. The germline CDR1 and CDR2 sequences are SGHRS and YFSETQ. The CDR3 has 15 amino acids. Germline trimming cut 4 bases from V and 4 bases from J; bases unmatched to any gene: 7. The CDR3 nucleotides are TGCGCCAGCAGCCCTAAGCGGGAGGGGGGAGAGACCCAGTACTTC. This encodes CASSPKREGGETQYF.

The chain carries TRBV19 and TRBJ2-1; the match to TRBD2 covers 10 bases. Germline lookup yields CDR1 LNHDA and CDR2 SQIVND (reference sequence). Trimming at V came to 6 bases and at J to 5 bases, leaving 7 bases not matched to a gene. This CDR3 is built from 15 residues. CDR3 nucleotides: TGTGCCAGTAGCCTAGCGGGAGTTATGGACAATGAGCAGTTCTTC. This encodes CASSLAGVMDNEQFF.

The chain couples TRBV19 to TRBJ1-5; perhaps TRBD1 as D (5 bases). Germline V gene data show CDR1 as LNHDA and CDR2 as SQIVND (reference sequence). This CDR3 has 14 residues. V lost 6 bases and J lost 6, with 15 bases in between. The CDR3 DNA reads TGTGCCAGTAGCCAGGGCTATGACAGTCAGCCCCAGCATTTT. Protein sequence: CASSQGYDSQPQHF. Supplemented by reference TRBV19 and TRBJ1-5, the full variable domain reads DGGITQSPKYLFRKEGQNVTLSCEQNLNHDAMYWYRQDPGQGLRLIYYSQIVNDFQKGDIAEGYSVSREKKESFPLTVTSAQKNPTAFYLCASSQGYDSQPQHFGDGTRLSIL.

The chain couples TRBV11-2 to TRBJ2-1, with 9 nucleotides matching TRBD1. CDR1 and CDR2 from the germline V gene are SGHAT and FQNNGV. The CDR3 is made up of 19 amino acids. After removal of 6 bases from V and 0 bases from J, the junction contained 15 bases not matched to a gene. CDR3 DNA: TGTGCCAGCAGGGGGGGGACAGGGTCGAACCAAAGCTCCTACAATGAGCAGTTCTTC. Translation: CASRGGTGSNQSSYNEQFF.

The chain is built from TRBV5-6 and TRBJ2-2, with 9 positions matching TRBD2. Germline V gene data show CDR1 as SGHDT and CDR2 as YYEEEE. The CDR3 sequence is 17 residues long. Losses at the gene ends were 4 bases for V and 0 bases for J; bases not matched to a gene: 7. Here the CDR3 reads CASSLSGLAANTGELFF. CDR3 nucleotide sequence: TGTGCCAGCAGCCTTTCGGGACTAGCAGCGAACACCGGGGAGCTGTTTTTT. Using reference TRBV5-6 and TRBJ2-2 for the parts outside the CDR3, the full variable domain is DAGVTQSPTHLIKTRGQQVTLRCSPKSGHDTVSWYQQALGQGPQFIFQYYEEEERQRGNFPDRFSGHQFPNYSSELNVNALLLGDSALYLCASSLSGLAANTGELFFGEGSRLTVL.

The chain combines TRBV30 with TRBJ1-2, with 9 bases lining up with TRBD1. The CDR3 loop spans 12 amino acids. CDR1 and CDR2 (germline): GTSNPN, SVGIG (reference sequence). J lost 4 bases, V lost 5 bases, and 2 bases had no gene match. CDR3 DNA sequence: TGTGCCTGGGACAGGGGGGGCTATGGCTACACCTTC. Amino acids: CAWDRGGYGYTF.

The count of this clone is one. In DNA form, the CDR3 reads TGTGCCAGCAGCCAAGCGGGTTATTCACCCCTCCACTTT. This codes for CASSQAGYSPLHF. The chain recombines TRBV3-1 (or the pseudogene TRBV3-2) with TRBJ1-6; D uncertain. The CDR3 runs 13 residues. From germline, CDR1 is LGHDT and CDR2 YNNKEL (reference sequence). The V end lost 1 base, the J end lost 8 bases, and 6 bases lay between the germline ends.

V is TRBV12-3 or TRBV12-4 and J is TRBJ1-6, with no clear D. The V gene lost 6 bases and the J gene lost 9 bases, with 12 bases spanning the gap. This CDR3 is 13 amino acids long. The CDR3 DNA reads as TGTGCCAGCAGACGAGGGTCGGTTTCACCCCTCCACTTT. Translated, it gives CASRRGSVSPLHF.

The DNA for the CDR3 is TGCGCCAGCAGCGGCCAAGAGACCCAGTACTTC. Its translation: CASSGQETQYF. J is TRBJ2-5 and V is TRBV5-1; D is undetermined. The CDR3 is 11 amino acids. CDR1 is SGHRS, CDR2 YFSETQ, per germline. Trimming took 4 bases from V and 1 from J, leaving 2 bases between them.

The chain couples TRBV7-8 to TRBJ1-1; 9 bases align to TRBD1. CDR1 is SGHVS and CDR2 is FQNEAQ in the germline V gene. This CDR3 has 16 amino acids. V lost 4 bases, J lost 4 bases, and 10 bases stayed unmatched. Here the CDR3 DNA reads TGTGCCAGCAGCTCGAGGGGACAGGGCTTGCGCACTGAAGCTTTCTTT. The encoded protein is CASSSRGQGLRTEAFF.

The chain is built from TRBV19 and TRBJ2-7; TRBD2 aligns across 11 bases. The trim removed 5 bases at V and 2 bases at J, leaving 2 bases unmatched. The CDR3 is 14 amino acids. CDR1 is LNHDA and CDR2 is SQIVND in the germline V gene (reference sequence). CDR3 DNA sequence: TGTGCCAGTAGTGGACTAGCGGGTACCTACGAGCAGTACTTC. Protein product: CASSGLAGTYEQYF.

This chain uses TRBV7-9 with TRBJ1-2; D remains ambiguous. The CDR3 totals 14 residues. Trimming took off 0 bases at V and 0 bases at J, with 5 bases between the two ends. Germline lookup yields CDR1 SEHNR and CDR2 FQNEAQ (reference sequence). The CDR3 region has the DNA TGTGCCAGCAGCTTAGCGGCAGCTAACTATGGCTACACCTTC. This encodes CASSLAAANYGYTF.

The CDR3: CASSPLTGAETQYF. The CDR3 DNA reads TGTGCCAGCAGCCCTTTAACGGGGGCAGAGACCCAGTACTTC. V gene TRBV7-8 combines with J gene TRBJ2-5; perhaps D is TRBD1 or TRBD2 (6 bases each). Trimming left V 5 bases short and J 4 bases short, with 14 bases between. The CDR3 has 14 residues. Germline values: CDR1 SGHVS, CDR2 FQNEAQ.

The chain has TRBV28 and TRBJ2-1; TRBD1 is a possible D gene (7 bases). V lost 8 bases to trimming and J lost 6 bases, with 17 bases between them. Germline V gene lookup returns CDR1 MDHEN and CDR2 SYDVKM. CDR3 length: 14 amino acids. DNA of the CDR3: TGTGCCAGCCAAGCCGCAGGGGGGTTCAATGAGCAGTTCTTC. Its translation is CASQAAGGFNEQFF. Filled out from reference TRBV28 and TRBJ2-1, the complete variable domain reads DVKVTQSSRYLVKRTGEKVFLECVQDMDHENMFWYRQDPGLGLRLIYFSYDVKMKEKGDIPEGYSVSREKKERFSLILESASTNQTSMYLCASQAAGGFNEQFFGPGTRLTVL.

The V gene is TRBV28, the J gene TRBJ2-2, with D tentatively TRBD1 (5 bases). Germline V gene data show CDR1 as MDHEN and CDR2 as SYDVKM. The CDR3 sequence is 15 residues long. Trimming stripped 3 bases from V and 1 base from J, with 9 bases between. The CDR3 spells CASSLWQGNTGELFF. The CDR3 bases are TGTGCCAGCAGTTTGTGGCAGGGGAACACCGGGGAGCTGTTTTTT.

This clone was picked up one time. The genes are TRBV27 and TRBJ1-4; TRBD1 is a possible D gene (5 bases). The germline CDR1 and CDR2 sequences are MNHEY and SMNVEV (reference sequence). The CDR3 totals 14 residues. V was shortened by 6 bases and J by 10 bases, with 18 bases between the two germline ends. CDR3 loop: CASRDTYMGRKLFF. The CDR3 DNA follows: TGTGCCAGCAGGGACACGTACATGGGCAGAAAACTGTTTTTT.

The CDR3 is CASSLSGTHEAFF. The CDR3 region has the DNA TGTGCCAGCAGTTTGAGCGGGACACACGAAGCTTTCTTT. The rearrangement links TRBV12-3 or TRBV12-4 to TRBJ1-1; a weak D match, TRBD1 (6 bases). Trimming removed 3 bases from V and 8 bases from J, with 13 bases in between. The CDR3 loop spans 13 amino acids.

V and J are TRBV27 and TRBJ1-4; D is unclear. The germline V and J ends were trimmed by 2 bases and 3 bases, with 13 bases remaining between them. This CDR3 region has 16 residues. The germline gives CDR1 MNHEY, CDR2 SMNVEV (reference sequence). CDR3 protein: CASSLGRRVANEKLFF. CDR3 nucleotides: TGTGCCAGCAGTTTAGGTCGTCGAGTGGCTAATGAAAAACTGTTTTTT. Supplemented by reference TRBV27 and TRBJ1-4, the full variable domain reads EAQVTQNPRYLITVTGKKLTVTCSQNMNHEYMSWYRQDPGLGLRQIYYSMNVEVTDKGDVPEGYKVSRKEKRNFPLILESPSPNQTSLYFCASSLGRRVANEKLFFGSGTQLSVL.

This clone was detected only once. The genes are TRBV6-2 or TRBV6-3 and TRBJ2-1; 7 nucleotides line up with TRBD1. The CDR3 runs to 15 residues. V gave up 4 bases and J gave up 0 bases; unmatched junction bases: 3. The germline gives CDR1 MNHEY, CDR2 SVGEGT. CDR3 loop: CASSFRDSSYNEQFF. CDR3 nucleotide sequence: TGTGCCAGCAGTTTCCGGGACAGCTCCTACAATGAGCAGTTCTTC.

The chain carries TRBV28 and TRBJ1-1; possibly TRBD1 for D (5 bases). Trimming took off 3 bases at V and 10 bases at J, with 18 bases between the two ends. CDR3 length: 14 amino acids. Germline CDR1 and CDR2: MDHEN and SYDVKM. CDR3 coding DNA: TGTGCCAGCAGTTTGTCCCCTCCAGGGACGACAGCTTTCTTT. This encodes CASSLSPPGTTAFF.

V and J are TRBV6-5 and TRBJ1-1; 12 bases agree with TRBD1. The CDR3 sequence is 15 residues long. The ends lost 5 bases at V and 6 bases at J; junction bases unmatched: 7. Germline loops: CDR1 MNHEY, CDR2 SVGAGI. The CDR3: CASSHTGTGGAEAFF. DNA of the CDR3: TGTGCCAGCAGTCATACCGGGACAGGGGGCGCTGAAGCTTTCTTT.

This chain links TRBV12-2 with TRBJ2-5; TRBD1 is the table's D call, not checked against the DNA. TRBV12-2 is a documented pseudogene. The CDR3 contains 15 residues. The CDR3 coding sequence is TGTGCAAGTCGCTTACCCACCTGCGGCAAAGGGGACCAGTACTTC. The encoded protein is CASRLPTCGKGDQYF.

This chain connects TRBV2 to TRBJ2-1, with D maybe TRBD2 (6 bases). The CDR3 sequence is 17 residues long. V was clipped by 6 bases and J by 4 bases, with 22 bases between them. Germline loops: CDR1 SNHLY, CDR2 FYNNEI. The CDR3 loop reads CASRGGESAGWYNEQFF. CDR3 nucleotides: TGTGCCAGCAGGGGGGGTGAAAGCGCCGGGTGGTACAATGAGCAGTTCTTC.

The V and J genes are TRBV7-2 and TRBJ2-3; 8 bases map to TRBD2. Trimming cost V 2 bases and J 6 bases; bases outside gene matches: 4. Per germline, CDR1 SGHTA and CDR2 FQGNSA. This CDR3 has 14 amino acids. The CDR3 DNA reads TGTGCCAGCAGCTTAAACGGGAGGGAGGATACGCAGTATTTT. Protein product: CASSLNGREDTQYF.

This chain connects TRBV7-3 to TRBJ2-1; D is perhaps TRBD1 (5 bases). The CDR3 covers 15 residues. The germline V and J ends were trimmed by 1 base and 2 bases, with 9 bases remaining between them. Germline V gives CDR1 SGHTA, CDR2 FQGTGA. CDR3 DNA sequence: TGTGCCAGCAGCTTAAGCGCAGGGACCTACAATGAGCAGTTCTTC. The encoded protein is CASSLSAGTYNEQFF.

In this sample, this clone turned up once. The rearrangement joins TRBV12-3 or TRBV12-4 to TRBJ2-7; D not resolved. The CDR3 spans 11 residues. V lost 2 bases and J 9 bases, leaving 8 bases between the germline ends. The CDR3 coding sequence is TGTGCCAGCAGTTTAAGCCACCTGCAGTACTTC. This codes for CASSLSHLQYF.